This T cell receptor (beta chain) is from a study of blood T cell repertoires in COVID-19. At the level of the study: The cDNA or gDNA used as material had been derived from T cells, B-cell-depleted T cells, or PBMCs.

The CDR3 runs 14 residues. V trimming: 3 bases; J trimming: 9 bases; junction bases outside the gene matches: 8. Germline CDR1 reads LNHDA; CDR2 reads SQIVND (reference sequence). Data came from immunoSEQ multiplex PCR; TCRdb stores just in-frame clones and leaves some out. The sample gives about 300,000 clones, roughly 90% of which show up once; approximately 6.5% is in the top ten. This chain uses TRBV19 with TRBJ2-4; 7 bases map to TRBD1. The material sequenced was peripheral blood. This sequence was found in a young man who had recovered from COVID-19. CDR3 sequence: CASSMRQGGGIQYF. In DNA form, the CDR3 reads TGTGCCAGTAGTATGCGACAGGGTGGAGGCATTCAGTACTTC.